The clone carrying this T cell receptor beta chain was seen more than once but under ten times. Its target is not known. Primers for the PCR totalled 60 Vbeta and 13 Jbeta. This table comes from immunoSEQ multiplex PCR, and its TCRdb copy is limited to in-frame clones, with some not included. The data hold roughly 130,000 clones, with 79% observed a single time. This sample was included in a study of cytomegalovirus exposure and HLA in healthy donors. At the level of the study: Unique TCRs numbering 75 million to 95 million, obtained from HLA-typed donors, made up an early data release. Study-wide findings and caveats: Later genetic work tied a missense DCLRE1C variant to beta-chain V and J trimming. Productive rates of about 90% or about 30% were seen for most TCR beta V segments in an earlier analysis.

The CDR3 covers 15 residues. Between the trimmed V and J ends, which lost 3 bases and 0 bases, there was a span of 9 bases. CDR1 is MNHNS, CDR2 SASEGT, per germline. This TCR came from a man between 18 and 29 years old in good health and CMV-seronegative. The chain combines TRBV6-1 with TRBJ1-3, with no clear D. The sample consisted of PBMCs. The CDR3 nucleotides are TGTGCCAGCAGTGATTTGGCATACTCTGGAAACACCATATATTTT. Translation gives CASSDLAYSGNTIYF.